A single sample gave rise to the 32 T cell receptor beta chains below, sequenced in a study of T cells after yellow fever vaccination. Via MiXCR, TCRdb re-called the 5' RACE reads, giving one row per CDR3 protein. The sample carries some 340,000 distinct CDR3 sequences, about 4% recorded once. The starting material was PBMCs, obtained 5 days after the yellow fever booster vaccination. These receptors were obtained from a man aged 18 to 35 who received the YFV17D yellow fever vaccine.

Ten or more counts support this clonotype. The chain uses TRBV4-3 and TRBJ2-1, with D perhaps given as TRBD1 or TRBD2 (6 bases each). Germline CDR1 reads LGHNA; CDR2 reads YSLEER. The CDR3 contains 16 residues. V shed 1 base and J shed 5 bases, with 15 bases lying between them. For the CDR3, the DNA is TGCGCCAGCAGCCAAGGGGGGGCCCTGACCGACAATGAGCAGTTCTTC. This sequence encodes CASSQGGALTDNEQFF.

This clonotype was found many times. Written as DNA, the CDR3 is TGCAGTGCTAGCCGGTCGCAATATAATTCACCCCTCCACTTT. Translating it yields CSASRSQYNSPLHF. The chain is built from TRBV20-1 and TRBJ1-6; D ambiguous. Trimming removed 3 bases at V and 4 bases at J, with 10 bases between. The CDR3 loop spans 14 amino acids. Germline V gene sequence: CDR1 DFQATT, CDR2 SNEGSKA (reference sequence).

This sequence joins TRBV6-1 and TRBJ2-6; D perhaps matches TRBD1 (6 bases). Germline V lookup: CDR1 MNHNS, CDR2 SASEGT. The V end was cut by 7 bases, the J end by 0 bases, with 10 bases between. The CDR3 is 15 residues long. CDR3 amino acids: CASNTGLSGANVLTF. The CDR3 nucleotides read TGTGCCAGCAACACAGGGCTCTCTGGGGCCAACGTCCTGACTTTC.

This clonotype was found a few times. The J gene is TRBJ2-5, the V gene TRBV14; D is uncertain. The CDR3 has 16 amino acids. Trimming left V 0 bases short and J 0 bases short, with 11 bases between. Germline V CDR1 and CDR2: SGHDN, FVKESK. CDR3 in amino acids: CASSQDILSDQETQYF. The DNA of the CDR3 is TGTGCCAGCAGCCAAGACATCCTGAGCGACCAAGAGACCCAGTACTTC.

This clonotype was seen more than once but under ten times. The rearrangement links TRBV6-1 to TRBJ2-2; the match to TRBD2 covers 8 bases. Trimming at V came to 10 bases and at J to 1 base, leaving 8 bases not matched to a gene. Looked up from germline, CDR1 is MNHNS and CDR2 is SASEGT. The CDR3 totals 15 residues. DNA of the CDR3: TGTGCCACCCAACGGAGCGGGGGGAACACCGGGGAGCTGTTTTTT. It codes for CATQRSGGNTGELFF.

This clonotype was recorded at least ten times. The chain couples TRBV29-1 to TRBJ2-3; 9 bases match TRBD1. Unmatched junction bases numbered 2, after V lost 7 bases and J lost 3 bases. The germline V gene has CDR1 SQVTM and CDR2 ANQGSEA. This CDR3 contains 12 residues. DNA of the CDR3: TGCAGCGATGGGACAGGGACAGATACGCAGTATTTT. Protein: CSDGTGTDTQYF.

This clonotype is labeled medium-sized. The chain recombines TRBV4-1 with TRBJ1-5; D is ambiguous. Germline V gene lookup returns CDR1 MGHRA and CDR2 YSYEKL. V was clipped by 0 bases and J by 4 bases, with 10 bases between them. The CDR3 has 15 amino acids. Written as DNA, the CDR3 is TGCGCCAGCAGCCAAGAGTTTGGAGCTAATCAGCCCCAGCATTTT. Amino acid sequence: CASSQEFGANQPQHF.

This chain connects TRBV19 to TRBJ1-1, with TRBD1 as a possible D gene (5 bases). The CDR3 spans 13 residues. V was pared by 3 bases and J by 1 base, with 6 bases between. Germline V gene sequence: CDR1 LNHDA, CDR2 SQIVND (reference sequence). As DNA, the CDR3 is TGTGCCAGTAGTATGCAGGGGAACACTGAAGCTTTCTTT. It is translated as CASSMQGNTEAFF.

This clonotype occurred a few times. V is TRBV6-5 and J is TRBJ1-5; no firm D call. The CDR3 is 15 amino acids. Per germline, CDR1 MNHEY and CDR2 SVGAGI. The germline V and J ends were trimmed by 5 bases and 0 bases, with 11 bases remaining between them. CDR3 in amino acids: CASSTHPYSNQPQHF. As DNA, the CDR3 is TGTGCCAGCAGTACGCATCCTTATAGCAATCAGCCCCAGCATTTT.

This clonotype was observed at least ten times. The chain links TRBV5-1 to TRBJ2-3, with D tentatively TRBD2 (5 bases). Germline V gene lookup returns CDR1 SGHRS and CDR2 YFSETQ. Trimming shortened V by 0 bases and J by 5 bases, and 10 bases separated the two germline ends. CDR3 length: 14 amino acids. The CDR3, as DNA: TGCGCCAGCAGCTTGGCGGCGGGCGGAGATACGCAGTATTTT. It codes for CASSLAAGGDTQYF. Variable domain in full (rest from reference TRBV5-1 and TRBJ2-3): KAGVTQTPRYLIKTRGQQVTLSCSPISGHRSVSWYQQTPGQGLQFLFEYFSETQRNKGNFPGRFSGRQFSNSRSEMNVSTLELGDSALYLCASSLAAGGDTQYFGPGTRLTVL.

The chain uses TRBV5-1 and TRBJ2-1, with 9 positions matching TRBD1. The CDR3 consists of 16 residues. V dropped 2 bases and J dropped 9; count of bases not matched to a gene: 12. Germline CDR1 and CDR2: SGHRS and YFSETQ. CDR3 region: CASSFSGTGSRSEQFF. CDR3 nucleotide sequence: TGCGCCAGCAGCTTTTCCGGGACAGGGTCTCGGAGTGAGCAGTTCTTC.

This clonotype showed up just a few times. The CDR3 is CASSSRDRQPQHF. DNA of the CDR3: TGTGCCAGCAGTTCGAGAGACCGGCAGCCCCAGCATTTT. The chain has TRBV6-5 and TRBJ1-5; D is uncertain. Germline CDR1 MNHEY, CDR2 SVGAGI. Between the trimmed V and J ends, which lost 4 bases and 7 bases, there was a span of 11 bases. The length of the CDR3 is 13 residues.

This clonotype was picked up a small number of times. This chain uses TRBV7-9 with TRBJ2-1; possibly TRBD2 for D (5 bases). Deletions cut 5 bases from V and 3 bases from J, with 14 bases between. Germline CDR1 and CDR2: SEHNR and FQNEAQ (reference sequence). The length of the CDR3 is 15 residues. CDR3 loop: CASSPNGDSYNEQFF. The CDR3, as DNA: TGTGCCAGCAGCCCAAACGGGGATAGCTACAATGAGCAGTTCTTC.

In its sample, this clonotype was seen a few times. A read error is possible here, since a much larger clone lies one base away. The genes are TRBV5-6 and TRBJ2-7; TRBD1 is a possible D gene (6 bases). In germline, CDR1 is SGHDT, CDR2 YYEEEE. This CDR3 region has 12 residues. The V gene lost 5 bases and the J gene lost 3 bases, with 9 bases spanning the gap. The CDR3 DNA reads TGTGCCAGCAGTTGGACAGACTACGAGCAGTACTTC. Protein product: CASSWTDYEQYF.

This clonotype was seen a few times. V and J are TRBV7-8 and TRBJ1-5; no firm D call. The CDR3 runs 15 residues. V lost 1 base and J 5 bases, leaving 12 bases between the germline ends. Germline V CDR1 and CDR2: SGHVS, FQNEAQ. CDR3 DNA sequence: TGTGCCAGCAGCTTAGTCGTTGCTAGGGATCAGCCCCAGCATTTT. Its protein is CASSLVVARDQPQHF.

V and J are TRBV7-2 and TRBJ2-5; the D call may be TRBD1 or TRBD2 (5 bases each). This CDR3 is 15 amino acids long. V lost 5 bases, J lost 3 bases, and 16 bases lay in between. Germline CDR1 and CDR2: SGHTA and FQGNSA. CDR3 amino acids: CASSPRPGPKETQYF. The CDR3 DNA reads TGTGCCAGCAGCCCAAGGCCGGGACCCAAAGAGACCCAGTACTTC.

This clonotype was counted at least ten times. The chain links TRBV14 to TRBJ2-7, with D unresolved. The germline V gene encodes CDR1 SGHDN and CDR2 FVKESK. Trimming left V 2 bases short and J 3 bases short, with 8 bases between. This CDR3 has 13 residues. The CDR3 nucleotides read TGTGCCAGCAGCCAACTAGGTTACTACGAGCAGTACTTC. Translation: CASSQLGYYEQYF.

The chain combines TRBV27 with TRBJ1-5; D is unresolved. This CDR3 spans 13 amino acids. Looked up from germline, CDR1 is MNHEY and CDR2 is SMNVEV (reference sequence). Trimming removed 4 bases at V and 3 bases at J, with 7 bases between. The CDR3 coding sequence is TGTGCCAGCAGTTGGGGTTACAATCAGCCCCAGCATTTT. Translating it yields CASSWGYNQPQHF.

In its sample, this clonotype was seen a few times. J is TRBJ2-2 and V is TRBV25-1; 9 nucleotides align to TRBD1. Trimming at V came to 3 bases and at J to 3 bases, leaving 5 bases not matched to a gene. This CDR3 is built from 16 residues. Germline CDR1 is MGHDK and CDR2 is SYGVNS. The DNA of the CDR3 is TGTGCCAGCAGTGAGTGGGGACAGGGTGACACCGGGGAGCTGTTTTTT. Amino acids: CASSEWGQGDTGELFF. The full variable domain, rest sourced from reference TRBV25-1 and TRBJ2-2, is EADIYQTPRYLVIGTGKKITLECSQTMGHDKMYWYQQDPGMELHLIHYSYGVNSTEKGDLSSESTVSRIRTEHFPLTLESARPSHTSQYLCASSEWGQGDTGELFFGEGSRLTVL.

The chain recombines TRBV20-1 with TRBJ1-2; D possibly corresponds to TRBD1 (5 bases). CDR3 size: 13 residues. The V end was cut by 4 bases, the J end by 13 bases, with 22 bases between. Looked up from germline, CDR1 is DFQATT and CDR2 is SNEGSKA (reference sequence). The CDR3 region is CSATRDSLEGATF. The DNA for the CDR3 is TGCAGTGCTACGCGCGACAGCCTTGAAGGAGCCACCTTC.

J is TRBJ1-2 and V is TRBV9; possibly TRBD1 for D (6 bases). Germline V lookup: CDR1 SGDLS, CDR2 YYNGEE. The CDR3 contains 15 residues. V shed 4 bases and J shed 4 bases, with 17 bases lying between them. CDR3 nucleotide sequence: TGTGCCAGCAGCTTCTCATCCGGGGGCTCCTATGGCTACACCTTC. This gives the protein CASSFSSGGSYGYTF.

In its sample, this clonotype was seen many times. The V gene is TRBV18, the J gene TRBJ1-1, with D possibly matching TRBD1 (6 bases). Trimming cost V 6 bases and J 0 bases, with 17 bases left between them. The CDR3 extends over 16 amino acids. In germline, CDR1 is KGHSH, CDR2 LQKENI. CDR3 residues: CASSLNNGGVNTEAFF. In DNA, the CDR3 is TGTGCCAGCTCTCTTAATAACGGGGGCGTGAACACTGAAGCTTTCTTT.

This clonotype was seen ten or more times. The chain joins TRBV6-2 or TRBV6-3 to TRBJ2-5, with D possibly being TRBD1 (6 bases). In germline, CDR1 is MNHEY, CDR2 SVGEGT. This CDR3 region has 16 residues. V lost 2 bases and J 1 base, leaving 14 bases between the germline ends. The CDR3 DNA reads TGTGCCAGCAGTTACCCCCCCGCAGGGGCCCAAGAGACCCAGTACTTC. Protein product: CASSYPPAGAQETQYF.

This clonotype was observed a handful of times. This chain links TRBV29-1 with TRBJ1-1; a weak D match, TRBD1 (5 bases). Trimming stripped 5 bases from V and 0 bases from J, with 13 bases between. CDR1 and CDR2 from the germline V gene are SQVTM and ANQGSEA. CDR3 length: 14 residues. CDR3: CSVTGGLLNTEAFF. In DNA, the CDR3 is TGCAGCGTTACGGGGGGATTATTGAACACTGAAGCTTTCTTT.

This clonotype appeared many times. The J gene is TRBJ2-1, the V gene TRBV21-1; the D segment call TRBD2 is taken from the table without a DNA check. TRBV21-1 is described as a pseudogene. The CDR3 is 15 amino acids. The CDR3: CASSRGLAGDNEQFF. CDR3 in DNA: TGTGCCAGCAGCCGCGGACTAGCGGGGGACAATGAGCAGTTCTTC.

V gene TRBV5-1 combines with J gene TRBJ2-3, with a possible D match to TRBD2 (5 bases). The germline CDR1 and CDR2 sequences are SGHRS and YFSETQ. The CDR3 spans 17 residues. Trimming stripped 0 bases from V and 1 base from J, with 15 bases between. The CDR3 reads CASSLDGRLSGTDTQYF. CDR3 sequence (DNA): TGCGCCAGCAGCTTGGACGGAAGACTATCGGGCACAGATACGCAGTATTTT.

This clonotype was observed a handful of times. The chain is built from TRBV20-1 and TRBJ2-2; a possible D gene is TRBD2 (5 bases). CDR3 length equals 15 residues. Trimming removed 1 base from V and 2 bases from J, with 11 bases in between. Germline CDR1 and CDR2: DFQATT and SNEGSKA (reference sequence). The DNA of the CDR3 is TGCAGTGCTAGAGTCCCCGGGAAAAACACCGGGGAGCTGTTTTTT. Amino acids: CSARVPGKNTGELFF.

The chain combines TRBV6-2 or TRBV6-3 with TRBJ2-3; TRBD2 is a possible D gene (6 bases). Germline-derived CDR1 and CDR2 are MNHEY and SVGEGT. Trimming cost V 6 bases and J 2 bases, with 12 bases left between them. This CDR3 has 14 residues. CDR3 bases: TGTGCCAGCAGGGAGGGACTTACCACAGATACGCAGTATTTT. Residues: CASREGLTTDTQYF.

This clonotype has more than one count but fewer than ten. J is TRBJ2-3 and V is TRBV23-1; 7 bases match TRBD2. TRBV23-1 is sorted into the ORF group, with uncertain function. J gave up 0 bases and V 0 bases, and 6 bases lay outside the gene matches. The CDR3 extends over 17 amino acids. The CDR3 protein is CASSQSILAASTDTQYF. The CDR3 nucleotides read TGCGCCAGCAGTCAATCGATCCTAGCGGCTAGCACAGATACGCAGTATTTT.

This clonotype was recorded at least ten times. The chain has TRBV27 and TRBJ1-2, with D possibly being TRBD1 (6 bases). The V and J ends lost 4 bases and 6 bases respectively, with 12 bases between them. CDR3 length: 13 amino acids. CDR1 is MNHEY and CDR2 is SMNVEV in the germline V gene (reference sequence). In DNA, the CDR3 is TGTGCCAGCAGTTCCACAGGGACCCATGGCTACACCTTC. Translating gives CASSSTGTHGYTF.

The table lists this clonotype with many counts. The V and J genes are TRBV7-9 and TRBJ1-1, with no clear D. This CDR3 contains 14 residues. CDR1 SEHNR and CDR2 FQNEAQ come from the germline V gene (reference sequence). The germline V and J ends were trimmed by 1 base and 4 bases, with 10 bases remaining between them. The CDR3 is CASSLDSGVTEAFF. CDR3 nucleotides: TGTGCCAGCAGCTTAGACTCCGGGGTCACTGAAGCTTTCTTT.

This clonotype was counted between two and nine times. The chain has TRBV7-7 and TRBJ2-2; a possible D gene is TRBD2 (5 bases). The V gene lost 4 bases and the J gene lost 4 bases, with 16 bases spanning the gap. Looked up from germline, CDR1 is SSHAT and CDR2 is FNYEAQ (reference sequence). The CDR3 is made up of 16 amino acids. The CDR3 is CASSSNPGGGTGELFF. The DNA for the CDR3 is TGTGCCAGCAGCTCGAACCCCGGAGGAGGCACCGGGGAGCTGTTTTTT.